Below, 10 T cell receptor beta chains from the same sample are listed, as sequenced in a study of PD-1 blockade in mismatch repair-deficient tumors. The data were produced by immunoSEQ multiplex PCR, yet TCRdb's version contains in-frame clones alone and is incomplete. The sample lists 35,000 or so clones; 70% to 90% were seen once. The material sequenced was peripheral blood, taken approximately 1.5 years after starting pembrolizumab. All receptors come from an adult with mismatch repair-deficient cancer.

The chain has TRBV6-5 and TRBJ2-7; D unclear. This CDR3 contains 13 residues. V shed 4 bases and J shed 5 bases, with 12 bases lying between them. Germline V lookup: CDR1 MNHEY, CDR2 SVGAGI. The CDR3 region has the DNA TGTGCCAGCAGTTTAATCCCGGTGGACGAGCAGTACTTC. Its translation: CASSLIPVDEQYF.

V usage is TRBV19 and J usage is TRBJ2-3, with 10 bases lining up with TRBD2. Germline V lookup: CDR1 LNHDA, CDR2 SQIVND (reference sequence). The ends lost 5 bases at V and 6 bases at J; junction bases unmatched: 5. This CDR3 has 14 amino acids. The CDR3 is CASSALAGSDTQYF. The CDR3 region has the DNA TGTGCCAGTAGTGCACTAGCGGGAAGTGATACGCAGTATTTT.

The chain couples TRBV27 to TRBJ2-7; perhaps D is TRBD1 or TRBD2 (6 bases each). Germline assignment: CDR1 MNHEY and CDR2 SMNVEV (reference sequence). The CDR3 runs 14 residues. Between the trimmed V and J ends, which lost 3 bases and 6 bases, there was a span of 15 bases. CDR3 nucleotides: TGTGCCAGCAGTTTCCCGGGGGCCCCAGCCGAGCAGTACTTC. Its protein product is CASSFPGAPAEQYF.

The rearrangement uses TRBV7-2 and TRBJ2-2; TRBD1 is a possible D gene (6 bases). The germline V gene has CDR1 SGHTA and CDR2 FQGNSA. V lost 0 bases, J lost 7 bases, and 12 bases lay in between. The CDR3 is 15 amino acids. The CDR3 bases are TGTGCCAGCAGCTTAGCAAGCTCAGGGGTCGGGGAGCTGTTTTTT. Its protein is CASSLASSGVGELFF. Full variable domain (rest looked up from reference TRBV7-2 and TRBJ2-2): GAGVSQSPSNKVTEKGKDVELRCDPISGHTALYWYRQSLGQGLEFLIYFQGNSAPDKSGLPSDRFSAERTGGSVSTLTIQRTQQEDSAVYLCASSLASSGVGELFFGEGSRLTVL.

The genes are TRBV4-3 and TRBJ2-7, with 7 bases fitting TRBD2. Per germline, CDR1 LGHNA and CDR2 YSLEER. The CDR3 has 16 residues. V was pared by 0 bases and J by 2 bases, with 7 bases of the junction left unmatched. The CDR3 DNA follows: TGCGCCAGCAGCCAAGATCAGCTAGCGGAACCCTACGAGCAGTACTTC. Its translation is CASSQDQLAEPYEQYF.

This clone was counted only a few times. The chain employs TRBV2 and TRBJ1-2; 7 bases are shared with TRBD1. The CDR3 spans 13 residues. Losses at the gene ends were 3 bases for V and 7 bases for J; bases not matched to a gene: 5. The germline CDR1 and CDR2 sequences are SNHLY and FYNNEI. CDR3 sequence (DNA): TGTGCCAGCAGTGAGCTCAGGGGGATTGGCTACACCTTC. The encoded protein is CASSELRGIGYTF.

V usage is TRBV5-4 and J usage is TRBJ1-1; D may be TRBD1 (5 bases). CDR3 length equals 17 residues. Between the trimmed V and J ends, which lost 3 bases and 0 bases, there was a span of 18 bases. Germline V gene lookup returns CDR1 SGHNT and CDR2 YYREEE (reference sequence). The CDR3 DNA sequence: TGTGCCAGCAGCTCTCCACCGGGACGGAGTATGAACACTGAAGCTTTCTTT. Its translation: CASSSPPGRSMNTEAFF.

Remarks on this clone: One end of the junction varies from germline; a read error may be responsible. The rearrangement uses TRBV7-7 and TRBJ2-3; D is undetermined. The CDR3 extends over 13 amino acids. The germline CDR1 and CDR2 sequences are SSHAT and FNYEAQ (reference sequence). As DNA, the CDR3 is TGTGCTAGCAGCCCCTCGGCGTCAGATACGCAGTATTTT. Amino acids: CASSPSASDTQYF. The full variable domain, with the rest looked up from reference TRBV7-7 and TRBJ2-3, is GAGVSQSPRYKVTKRGQDVTLRCDPISSHATLYWYQQALGQGPEFLTYFNYEAQPDKSGLPSDRFSAERPEGSISTLTIQRTEQRDSAMYRCASSPSASDTQYFGPGTRLTVL.

The chain is built from TRBV19 and TRBJ2-6; D gene uncertain. Per the germline V gene, CDR1 is LNHDA and CDR2 is SQIVND (reference sequence). Trimming left V 0 bases short and J 0 bases short, with 6 bases between. The CDR3 contains 16 residues. In DNA form, the CDR3 reads TGTGCCAGTAGTATAGAATCAGGCTCTGGGGCCAACGTCCTGACTTTC. Amino acids: CASSIESGSGANVLTF.

The gene calls are TRBV6-1 and TRBJ2-1, with TRBD2 identical over 7 bases. This CDR3 has 14 amino acids. Germline V gene data show CDR1 as MNHNS and CDR2 as SASEGT. J was trimmed by 7 bases and V by 0 bases; bases with no gene match: 3. The chain's CDR3 is CASSEAGGPNEQFF. CDR3 sequence (DNA): TGTGCCAGCAGTGAAGCGGGAGGGCCAAATGAGCAGTTCTTC.